This entry lists 20 T cell receptor beta chains sequenced from one sample in a study of CXCR3-negative and CXCR3-positive naive CD8 T cells. The authors made the TRB cDNA libraries by 5' RACE using UMI labels. From its re-call of the 5' RACE reads, TCRdb lists each CDR3 protein once, without DNA. The table for this sample gives approximately 83,000 distinct CDR3 sequences. Sequences were obtained from naive CXCR3- CD8+ T cells from blood. Subset of the sample: CD45RO-CCR7+CD27+CD95- naive CD8+ T cells lacking CXCR3 (TNR3-). All receptors come from a human donor in good health. Some clones in this sample may be carry-over from other donors' samples.

J is TRBJ2-7 and V is TRBV18. CDR1 is KGHSH and CDR2 is LQKENI in the germline V gene. The CDR3 has 14 residues. This CDR3 is CASSPYSQVHEQYF.

The chain uses TRBV7-9 and TRBJ1-1. Germline CDR1 and CDR2: SEHNR and FQNEAQ (reference sequence). This CDR3 is 13 amino acids long. This CDR3 reads CASSSPSGTEAFF.

This rearrangement joins TRBV7-9 to TRBJ1-2; TCRdb lists TRBD1, though no DNA is available to test this call. The CDR3 runs to 15 residues. Germline CDR1 SEHNR, CDR2 FQNEAQ (reference sequence). CDR3 protein: CASSFASPGPGGYTF.

The genes are TRBV7-9 and TRBJ2-7; as DNA is missing, the TRBD1 call by TCRdb cannot be tested. Germline V gene lookup returns CDR1 SEHNR and CDR2 FQNEAQ (reference sequence). This CDR3 spans 14 amino acids. The CDR3 sequence is CASSFPLTNYEQYF. The whole variable domain, remainder taken from reference TRBV7-9 and TRBJ2-7, is DTGVSQNPRHKITKRGQNVTFRCDPISEHNRLYWYRQTLGQGPEFLTYFQNEAQLEKSRLLSDRFSAERPKGSFSTLEIQRTEQGDSAMYLCASSFPLTNYEQYFGPGTRLTVT.

The V gene is TRBV21-1, the J gene TRBJ2-1; no DNA is available, so the TRBD1 call from TCRdb remains unchecked. TRBV21-1 is shown as a pseudogene. The CDR3 has 19 amino acids. The chain's CDR3 is CASTVEDSSCRGLSHEQFF.

V and J are TRBV6-5 and TRBJ2-1; TCRdb selects TRBD1, and the lack of DNA leaves this call unchecked. Germline CDR1 and CDR2: MNHEY and SVGAGI. This CDR3 is 16 amino acids long. CDR3 amino acids: CASSYPPDRGKDEQFF.

V gene TRBV20-1 combines with J gene TRBJ2-1. The CDR3 has 14 residues. CDR1 DFQATT and CDR2 SNEGSKA come from the germline V gene (reference sequence). The CDR3 region is CSAREISSYNEQFF.

This chain joins TRBV20-1 and TRBJ2-7; without DNA, the TCRdb call of TRBD2 cannot be checked. The CDR3 has 14 residues. CDR1 and CDR2 from the germline V gene are DFQATT and SNEGSKA (reference sequence). The CDR3 region is CSALSGGIDYEQYF.

The CDR3 here is CASSVAPQTTYNEQFF. The chain has TRBV9 and TRBJ2-1. The length of the CDR3 is 16 residues. The germline V gene encodes CDR1 SGDLS and CDR2 YYNGEE.

This chain connects TRBV29-1 to TRBJ2-7; TCRdb outputs TRBD1, but without DNA this stays unchecked. The CDR3 has 11 residues. Germline V gene data show CDR1 as SQVTM and CDR2 as ANQGSEA. CDR3 region: CSVEDQQGGYF.

This sequence joins TRBV28 and TRBJ2-5. This CDR3 contains 17 residues. CDR1 is MDHEN, CDR2 SYDVKM, per germline. Here the CDR3 reads CASSPSTGDTYQETQYF. Full variable domain (outside the CDR3, taken from reference TRBV28 and TRBJ2-5): DVKVTQSSRYLVKRTGEKVFLECVQDMDHENMFWYRQDPGLGLRLIYFSYDVKMKEKGDIPEGYSVSREKKERFSLILESASTNQTSMYLCASSPSTGDTYQETQYFGPGTRLLVL.

CDR3 sequence: CASSQGTGTQETQYF. The V gene is TRBV7-6, the J gene TRBJ2-5; TCRdb indicates TRBD1, and absent DNA this call remains unverified. Germline V gene data show CDR1 as SGHVS and CDR2 as FNYEAQ. The CDR3 is made up of 15 amino acids.

The CDR3 sequence is CASSTGLGRGAYEQYF. This chain links TRBV27 with TRBJ2-7; TCRdb proposes TRBD2, but this gene call is untestable without DNA. The germline gives CDR1 MNHEY, CDR2 SMNVEV (reference sequence). The CDR3 length is 16 residues.

V usage is TRBV4-3 and J usage is TRBJ2-1; the D call from TCRdb, TRBD1, cannot be confirmed without DNA. The germline CDR1 and CDR2 sequences are LGHNA and YSLEER. The CDR3 length is 16 residues. The CDR3: CASSQDLWQGAGEQFF.

This chain links TRBV6-5 with TRBJ2-7. CDR1 MNHEY and CDR2 SVGAGI come from the germline V gene. The CDR3 runs 13 residues. The CDR3 region is CASSYRESFEQYF.

V gene TRBV7-3 combines with J gene TRBJ2-7; checking the TCRdb D call of TRBD2 is not possible without DNA. The CDR3 consists of 13 residues. Germline CDR1 and CDR2: SGHTA and FQGTGA. The CDR3 is CASSTDYNYEQYF.

The CDR3 sequence is CASSEYPREGQGFNYGYTF. V gene TRBV25-1 combines with J gene TRBJ1-2; lacking DNA, the TRBD1 call made by TCRdb goes unchecked. CDR3 size: 19 residues. Germline CDR1 is MGHDK and CDR2 is SYGVNS.

The chain carries TRBV4-3 and TRBJ2-7. In germline, CDR1 is LGHNA, CDR2 YSLEER. This CDR3 has 15 amino acids. This chain's CDR3 is CASSQVHESSYEQYF.

This chain uses TRBV29-1 with TRBJ2-5; TCRdb lists TRBD1, though no DNA is available to test this call. CDR3 size: 14 residues. Germline assignment: CDR1 SQVTM and CDR2 ANQGSEA. CDR3 sequence: CSVPVRGAQETQYF.

This CDR3 reads CASGAGRRTQETQYF. This chain joins TRBV6-6 and TRBJ2-5; TCRdb's assignment of TRBD2 cannot be checked, as there is no DNA. Germline lookup yields CDR1 MNHNY and CDR2 SVGAGI (reference sequence). This CDR3 region has 15 residues.